A selection of T cell receptor beta chains follows, all from one sample in a study of cytomegalovirus exposure and HLA in healthy donors. The method was immunoSEQ multiplex PCR; TCRdb's version includes in-frame clones alone and lacks a portion of them. Here the sample spans about 100,000 clones, 75% being singletons. Sequenced sample: PBMCs. The receptors stem from a woman under 30 in good health and CMV-seropositive. Each CDR3 is given with its conserved first and last residue. D genes are given only for firm matches. The size of a clone is reported for some rows only, either as once, few or many, or as a class for expanded clones.

j_call: TRBJ2-1
d_call: -
clone_size: -
v_call: TRBV10-3
cdr3_nt: TGTGCCATCATGGACAGCCCCTACAATGAGCAGTTCTTC
cdr3_aa: CAIMDSPYNEQFF

j_call: TRBJ2-2
d_call: TRBD1
clone_size: -
v_call: TRBV10-3
cdr3_nt: TGTGCCACCTTCCAGGGGGCAGGTAACACCGGGGAGCTGTTTTTT
cdr3_aa: CATFQGAGNTGELFF

j_call: TRBJ2-1
d_call: TRBD2
clone_size: -
v_call: TRBV7-2
cdr3_nt: TGTGCCAGCAGTCTTACCAGCGGGGTCAACTACAATGAGCAGTTCTTC
cdr3_aa: CASSLTSGVNYNEQFF

j_call: TRBJ2-5
d_call: TRBD1
clone_size: -
v_call: TRBV5-1
cdr3_nt: TGCGCCAGCAGCTTGCGGACAGGGGAAGAGACCCAGTACTTC
cdr3_aa: CASSLRTGEETQYF

j_call: TRBJ1-1
d_call: -
clone_size: -
v_call: TRBV7-9
cdr3_nt: TGTGCCAGCAGCTTAGCGGCAAAGGGGACTGAAGCTTTCTTT
cdr3_aa: CASSLAAKGTEAFF

j_call: TRBJ1-1
d_call: TRBD1
clone_size: -
v_call: TRBV7-3
cdr3_nt: TGTGCCAGCAGCTTAAGTGGACAGGGAGGAACTGAAGCTTTCTTT
cdr3_aa: CASSLSGQGGTEAFF

j_call: TRBJ2-1
d_call: -
clone_size: -
v_call: TRBV15
cdr3_nt: TGTGCCACCAGCCCACCCCCCCCAGGCTCCTACAATGAGCAGTTCTTC
cdr3_aa: CATSPPPPGSYNEQFF

j_call: TRBJ1-2
d_call: -
clone_size: -
v_call: TRBV2
cdr3_nt: TGTGCCAGCACTTGGCTCCCCTCGGGAGGCTACACCTTC
cdr3_aa: CASTWLPSGGYTF

j_call: TRBJ2-3
d_call: -
clone_size: once
v_call: TRBV19
cdr3_nt: TGTGCCAGTAGCGTTACTAGCACAGATACGCAGTATTTT
cdr3_aa: CASSVTSTDTQYF

j_call: TRBJ1-5
d_call: -
clone_size: -
v_call: TRBV5-1
cdr3_nt: TGCGCCAGCAGCTTGGAAGGGGCCAATCAGCCCCAGCATTTT
cdr3_aa: CASSLEGANQPQHF

j_call: TRBJ2-5
d_call: TRBD2
clone_size: -
v_call: TRBV5-4
cdr3_nt: TGTGCCAGCAGCCCGGGACTAGCGGGAGAGTACGGGACCCAGTACTTC
cdr3_aa: CASSPGLAGEYGTQYF

j_call: TRBJ1-6
d_call: -
clone_size: few
v_call: TRBV6-5
cdr3_nt: TGTGCCAGCAGTTACGAACAGGGTAGTACACCCCTCCACTTT
cdr3_aa: CASSYEQGSTPLHF

j_call: TRBJ2-1
d_call: -
clone_size: -
v_call: TRBV4-1
cdr3_nt: TGCGCCAGCAGCCAAGAGGAAACAGGGAAGGTCAGCTCCTACAATGAGCAGTTCTTC
cdr3_aa: CASSQEETGKVSSYNEQFF

j_call: TRBJ1-2
d_call: -
clone_size: -
v_call: TRBV13
cdr3_nt: TGTGCCAGCAGCCCCAGGGAGGCTAACTATGGCTACACCTTC
cdr3_aa: CASSPREANYGYTF

j_call: TRBJ2-7
d_call: -
clone_size: once
v_call: TRBV20-1
cdr3_nt: TGCAGTGCTAACAGGGAAAGTCTGCAGTACTTC
cdr3_aa: CSANRESLQYF

j_call: TRBJ2-3
d_call: TRBD1
clone_size: once
v_call: TRBV4-3
cdr3_nt: TGCGCCAGCAGCCAAGTTCTTTCTGGACAGGGCACAGATACGCAGTATTTT
cdr3_aa: CASSQVLSGQGTDTQYF

j_call: TRBJ2-7
d_call: TRBD1
clone_size: -
v_call: TRBV30
cdr3_nt: TGTGCCTGGAGTCGACAGGGGCTATCCTACGAGCAGTACTTC
cdr3_aa: CAWSRQGLSYEQYF

j_call: TRBJ2-7
d_call: -
clone_size: -
v_call: TRBV10-2
cdr3_nt: TGCGCCAGCAGTGAGTCGAGTTTGGGCGGGGTCGAGCAGTACTTC
cdr3_aa: CASSESSLGGVEQYF

j_call: TRBJ2-1
d_call: TRBD2
clone_size: -
v_call: TRBV10-2
cdr3_nt: TGCGCCACTCGGACTAGCGAGTACAATGAGCAGTTCTTC
cdr3_aa: CATRTSEYNEQFF

j_call: TRBJ2-1
d_call: -
clone_size: -
v_call: TRBV6-1
cdr3_nt: TGTGCCAGCAGTGAGGGGGGTGCGGGCTCCTACAATGAGCAGTTCTTC
cdr3_aa: CASSEGGAGSYNEQFF

j_call: TRBJ1-2
d_call: -
clone_size: -
v_call: TRBV18
cdr3_nt: TGTGCCAGCTCACCCCAAAAGGAGGGCTATGGCTACACCTTC
cdr3_aa: CASSPQKEGYGYTF

j_call: TRBJ1-2
d_call: -
clone_size: once
v_call: TRBV28
cdr3_nt: TGTGCCAGCAATCCCGGGGTCCTTGGCTACACCTTC
cdr3_aa: CASNPGVLGYTF

j_call: TRBJ2-1
d_call: -
clone_size: -
v_call: TRBV30
cdr3_nt: TGTGCCTGGAGTCCCCCAGGGGGAGGTTACAATGAGCAGTTCTTC
cdr3_aa: CAWSPPGGGYNEQFF